These 2 T cell receptor beta chains came from one sample sequenced in a study of blood T cell repertoires in COVID-19. Method: immunoSEQ multiplex PCR; TCRdb's copy keeps in-frame clones and lacks some. Here the sample spans about 160,000 clones, 70% to 90% being singletons. Sequencing was carried out using peripheral blood. The receptors derive from an older woman with COVID-19, enrolled during active disease.

The V call is TRBV11-1, the J call TRBJ1-3, with D tentatively TRBD1 (6 bases). The germline CDR1 and CDR2 sequences are SGHAT and FQDESV (reference sequence). The CDR3 runs to 14 residues. With 2 bases removed from V and 4 bases from J, the gap between germline ends came to 9 bases. The CDR3 coding sequence is TGTGCCAGCAGCTTACACGACAGGGGAAACACCATATATTTT. Protein: CASSLHDRGNTIYF.

J is TRBJ2-2 and V is TRBV13; TRBD1 agrees at 7 bases. Unmatched junction bases numbered 2, after V lost 4 bases and J lost 3 bases. CDR3 length equals 14 residues. Germline V gene sequence: CDR1 PRHDT, CDR2 FYEKMQ (reference sequence). The CDR3 region is CASSSGQYTGELFF. For the CDR3, the DNA is TGTGCCAGCAGCTCGGGACAGTACACCGGGGAGCTGTTTTTT.